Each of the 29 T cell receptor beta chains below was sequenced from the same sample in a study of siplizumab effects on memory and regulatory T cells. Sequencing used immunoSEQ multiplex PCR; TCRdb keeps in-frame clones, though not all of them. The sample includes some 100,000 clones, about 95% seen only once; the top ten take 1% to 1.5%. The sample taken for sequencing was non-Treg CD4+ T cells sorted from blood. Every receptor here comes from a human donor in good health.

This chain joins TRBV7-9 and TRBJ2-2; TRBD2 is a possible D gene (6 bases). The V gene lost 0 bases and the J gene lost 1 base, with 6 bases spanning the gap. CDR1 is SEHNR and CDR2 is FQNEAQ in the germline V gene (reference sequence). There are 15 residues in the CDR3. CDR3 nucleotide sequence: TGTGCCAGCAGCTTAGCGGGAGGGAACACCGGGGAGCTGTTTTTT. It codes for CASSLAGGNTGELFF.

The CDR3 nucleotides are TGTGCCAGCAGTTTACTGCGGGAGGGGAAATCCTACAATGAGCAGTTCTTC. It specifies CASSLLREGKSYNEQFF. This rearrangement joins TRBV27 to TRBJ2-1; 9 nucleotides line up with TRBD2. The CDR3 length is 17 residues. The J segment lost 1 base and the V segment lost 2 bases, leaving 6 bases of the junction unmatched. Per germline, CDR1 MNHEY and CDR2 SMNVEV (reference sequence).

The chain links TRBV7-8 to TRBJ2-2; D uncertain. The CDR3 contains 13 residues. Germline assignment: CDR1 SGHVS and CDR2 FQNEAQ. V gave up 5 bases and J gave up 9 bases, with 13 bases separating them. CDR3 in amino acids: CASSPGQARELFF. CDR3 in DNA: TGTGCCAGCAGCCCTGGCCAGGCCAGGGAGCTGTTTTTT.

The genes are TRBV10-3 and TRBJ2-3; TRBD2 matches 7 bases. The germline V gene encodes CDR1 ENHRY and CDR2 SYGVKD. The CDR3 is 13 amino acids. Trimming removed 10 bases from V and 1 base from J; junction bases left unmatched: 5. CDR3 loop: CASTSVGTDTQYF. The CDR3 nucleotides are TGTGCCAGCACTAGCGTGGGCACAGATACGCAGTATTTT.

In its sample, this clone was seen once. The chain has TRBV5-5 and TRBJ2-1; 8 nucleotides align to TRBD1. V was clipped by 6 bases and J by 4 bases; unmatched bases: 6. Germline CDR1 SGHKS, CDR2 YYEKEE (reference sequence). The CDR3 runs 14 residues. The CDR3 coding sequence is TGTGCCAGCACCACGACAGGGGATTACAATGAGCAGTTCTTC. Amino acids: CASTTTGDYNEQFF. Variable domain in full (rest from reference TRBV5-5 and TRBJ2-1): DAGVTQSPTHLIKTRGQQVTLRCSPISGHKSVSWYQQVLGQGPQFIFQYYEKEERGRGNFPDRFSARQFPNYSSELNVNALLLGDSALYLCASTTTGDYNEQFFGPGTRLTVL.

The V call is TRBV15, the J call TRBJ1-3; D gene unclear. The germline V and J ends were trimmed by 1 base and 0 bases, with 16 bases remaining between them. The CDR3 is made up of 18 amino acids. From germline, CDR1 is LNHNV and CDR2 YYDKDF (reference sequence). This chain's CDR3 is CATSRVAKILDSGNTIYF. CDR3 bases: TGTGCCACCAGCAGAGTGGCCAAAATACTCGACTCTGGAAACACCATATATTTT.

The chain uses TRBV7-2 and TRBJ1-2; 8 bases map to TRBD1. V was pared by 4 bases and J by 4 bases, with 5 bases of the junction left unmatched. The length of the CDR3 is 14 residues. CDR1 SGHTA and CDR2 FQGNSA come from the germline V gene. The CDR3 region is CASSSPGQVYGYTF. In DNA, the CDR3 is TGTGCCAGCAGCTCACCGGGACAGGTCTATGGCTACACCTTC. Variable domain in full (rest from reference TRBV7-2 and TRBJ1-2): GAGVSQSPSNKVTEKGKDVELRCDPISGHTALYWYRQSLGQGLEFLIYFQGNSAPDKSGLPSDRFSAERTGGSVSTLTIQRTQQEDSAVYLCASSSPGQVYGYTFGSGTRLTVV.

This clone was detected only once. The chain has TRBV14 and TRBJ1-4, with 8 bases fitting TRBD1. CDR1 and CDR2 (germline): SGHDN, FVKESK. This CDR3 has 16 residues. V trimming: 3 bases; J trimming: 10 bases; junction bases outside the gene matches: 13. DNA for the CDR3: TGTGCCAGCAGCCAGCCCGGGACAGGTCAATTTCGAAAACTGTTTTTT. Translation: CASSQPGTGQFRKLFF.

The CDR3 sequence: CASSPGQGAWEQYF. DNA for the CDR3: TGTGCCAGCTCACCAGGACAGGGGGCATGGGAGCAGTACTTC. The chain is built from TRBV18 and TRBJ2-7, with TRBD1 identical over 11 bases. This CDR3 is built from 14 residues. CDR1 is KGHSH and CDR2 is LQKENI in the germline V gene. V dropped 2 bases and J dropped 7; count of bases not matched to a gene: 4.

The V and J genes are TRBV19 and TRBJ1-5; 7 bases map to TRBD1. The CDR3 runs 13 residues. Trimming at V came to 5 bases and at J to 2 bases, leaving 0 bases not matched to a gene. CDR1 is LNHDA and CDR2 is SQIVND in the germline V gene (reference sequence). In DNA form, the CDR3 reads TGTGCCAGTAGTGACAGGGGCAATCAGCCCCAGCATTTT. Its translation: CASSDRGNQPQHF.

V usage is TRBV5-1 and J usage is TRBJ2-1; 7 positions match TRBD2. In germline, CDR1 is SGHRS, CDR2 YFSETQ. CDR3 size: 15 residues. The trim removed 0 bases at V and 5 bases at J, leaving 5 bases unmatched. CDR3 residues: CASSLVLAGDNEQFF. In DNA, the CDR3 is TGCGCCAGCAGCTTGGTACTGGCGGGAGACAATGAGCAGTTCTTC.

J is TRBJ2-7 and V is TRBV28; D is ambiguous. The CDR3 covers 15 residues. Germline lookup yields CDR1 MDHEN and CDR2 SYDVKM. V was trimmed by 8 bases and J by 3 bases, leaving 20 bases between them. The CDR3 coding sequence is TGTGCCAGCCACCGAATGCCTGGGAAAATCTACGAGCAGTACTTC. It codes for CASHRMPGKIYEQYF.

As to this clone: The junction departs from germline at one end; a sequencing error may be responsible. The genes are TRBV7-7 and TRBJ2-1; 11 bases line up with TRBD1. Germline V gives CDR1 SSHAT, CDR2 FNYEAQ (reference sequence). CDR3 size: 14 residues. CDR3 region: CASSLGTGGGEQFF. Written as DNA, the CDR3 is TGTGCTAGCAGCCTAGGGACAGGGGGAGGTGAGCAGTTCTTC.

CDR3 sequence reads: CASSPPPLGDVEQYF. In DNA form, the CDR3 reads TGCGCCAGCAGCCCTCCCCCCCTCGGGGATGTCGAGCAGTACTTC. V gene TRBV5-1 combines with J gene TRBJ2-7, with D perhaps matching TRBD2 (5 bases). The CDR3 is 15 amino acids. Between the trimmed V and J ends, which lost 4 bases and 6 bases, there was a span of 20 bases. The V gene's germline CDR1 is SGHRS and CDR2 YFSETQ.

In nucleotides, the CDR3 is TGTGCCAGCAGTTCCGGACAGCAAGAGACCCAGTACTTC. Amino acids: CASSSGQQETQYF. This chain links TRBV28 with TRBJ2-5; TRBD1 is a possible D gene (6 bases). Germline V gene lookup returns CDR1 MDHEN and CDR2 SYDVKM. This CDR3 has 13 amino acids. Trimming took 4 bases from V and 2 from J, leaving 8 bases between them.

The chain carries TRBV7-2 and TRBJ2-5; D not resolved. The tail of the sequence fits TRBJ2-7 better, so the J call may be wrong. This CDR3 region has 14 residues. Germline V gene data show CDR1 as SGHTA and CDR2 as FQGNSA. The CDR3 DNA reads TGTGCCAGCAGCTACGGCCCCCAATCCTACGAGCAGTACTTC. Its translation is CASSYGPQSYEQYF.

The DNA of the CDR3 is TGTGCCAGCAGTGTCGAAAGGGGGCTTCAGCCCCAGCATTTT. It yields the protein CASSVERGLQPQHF. The J gene is TRBJ1-5, the V gene TRBV6-1; 7 nucleotides match TRBD1. V dropped 4 bases and J dropped 6; count of bases not matched to a gene: 6. The CDR3 loop spans 14 amino acids. Germline loops: CDR1 MNHNS, CDR2 SASEGT.

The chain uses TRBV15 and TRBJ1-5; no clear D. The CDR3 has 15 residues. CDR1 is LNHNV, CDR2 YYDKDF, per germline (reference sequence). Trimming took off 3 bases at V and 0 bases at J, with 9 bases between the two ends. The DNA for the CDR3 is TGTGCCACCAGCAGTTTTCAGTATAGCAATCAGCCCCAGCATTTT. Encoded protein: CATSSFQYSNQPQHF.

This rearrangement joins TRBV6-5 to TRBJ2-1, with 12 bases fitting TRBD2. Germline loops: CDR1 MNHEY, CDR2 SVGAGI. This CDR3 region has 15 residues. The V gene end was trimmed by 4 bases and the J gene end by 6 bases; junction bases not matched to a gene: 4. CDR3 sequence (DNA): TGTGCCAGCAGTTTTCGGGGACTAGCGGGCAATGAGCAGTTCTTC. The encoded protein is CASSFRGLAGNEQFF.

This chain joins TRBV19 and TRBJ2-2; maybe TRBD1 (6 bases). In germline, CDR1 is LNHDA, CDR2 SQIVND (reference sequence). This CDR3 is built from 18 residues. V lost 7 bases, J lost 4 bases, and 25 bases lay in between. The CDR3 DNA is TGTGCCAGTAACCGCCGATCAACAGGGCAAGGAGGCACCGGGGAGCTGTTTTTT. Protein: CASNRRSTGQGGTGELFF.

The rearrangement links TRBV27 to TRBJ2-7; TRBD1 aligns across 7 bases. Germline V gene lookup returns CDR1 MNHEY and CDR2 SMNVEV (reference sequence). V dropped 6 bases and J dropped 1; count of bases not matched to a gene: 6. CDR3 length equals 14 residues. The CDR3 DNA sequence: TGTGCCAGCAGCCGACAGGGAAAATCCTACGAGCAGTACTTC. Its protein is CASSRQGKSYEQYF.

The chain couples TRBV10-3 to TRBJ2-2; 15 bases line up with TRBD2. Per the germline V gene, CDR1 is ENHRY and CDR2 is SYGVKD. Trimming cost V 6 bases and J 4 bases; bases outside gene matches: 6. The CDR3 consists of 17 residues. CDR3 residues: CAISGLAGGPGTGELFF. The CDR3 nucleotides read TGTGCCATCAGCGGACTAGCGGGAGGGCCGGGCACCGGGGAGCTGTTTTTT.

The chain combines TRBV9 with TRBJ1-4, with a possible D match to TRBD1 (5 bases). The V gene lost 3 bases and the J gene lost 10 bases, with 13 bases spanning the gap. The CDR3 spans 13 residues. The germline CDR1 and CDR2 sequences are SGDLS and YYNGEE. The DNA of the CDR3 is TGTGCCAGCAGCGGCGCTGGGAGGGGAAAACTGTTTTTT. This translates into CASSGAGRGKLFF.

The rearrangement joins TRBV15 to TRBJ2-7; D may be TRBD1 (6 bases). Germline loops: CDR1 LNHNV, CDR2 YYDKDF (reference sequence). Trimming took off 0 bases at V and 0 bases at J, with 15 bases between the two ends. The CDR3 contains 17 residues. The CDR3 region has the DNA TGTGCCACCAGCAGAGAGGACATCAGGGGACCCTCCTACGAGCAGTACTTC. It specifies CATSREDIRGPSYEQYF.

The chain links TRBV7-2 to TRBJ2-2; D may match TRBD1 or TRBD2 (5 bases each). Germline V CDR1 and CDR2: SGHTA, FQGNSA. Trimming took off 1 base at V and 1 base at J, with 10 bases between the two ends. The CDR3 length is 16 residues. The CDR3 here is CASSLVGPRNTGELFF. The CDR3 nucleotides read TGTGCCAGCAGCTTAGTGGGACCCAGGAACACCGGGGAGCTGTTTTTT.

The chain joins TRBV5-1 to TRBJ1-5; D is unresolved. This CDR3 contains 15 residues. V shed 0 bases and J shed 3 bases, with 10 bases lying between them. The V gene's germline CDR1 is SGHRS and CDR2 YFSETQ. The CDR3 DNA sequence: TGCGCCAGCAGCTTGGCTGGAGGGTTCAATCAGCCCCAGCATTTT. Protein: CASSLAGGFNQPQHF. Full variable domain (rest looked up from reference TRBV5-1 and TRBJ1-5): KAGVTQTPRYLIKTRGQQVTLSCSPISGHRSVSWYQQTPGQGLQFLFEYFSETQRNKGNFPGRFSGRQFSNSRSEMNVSTLELGDSALYLCASSLAGGFNQPQHFGDGTRLSIL.

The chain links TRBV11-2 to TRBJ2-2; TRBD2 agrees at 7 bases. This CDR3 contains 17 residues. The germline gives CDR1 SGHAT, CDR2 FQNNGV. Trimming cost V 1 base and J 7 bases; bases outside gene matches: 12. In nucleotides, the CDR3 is TGTGCCAGCAGCTTAGCCCTTACTCAGGGACTACTCGGGGAGCTGTTTTTT. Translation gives CASSLALTQGLLGELFF. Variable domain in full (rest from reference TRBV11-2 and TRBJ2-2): EAGVAQSPRYKIIEKRQSVAFWCNPISGHATLYWYQQILGQGPKLLIQFQNNGVVDDSQLPKDRFSAERLKGVDSTLKIQPAKLEDSAVYLCASSLALTQGLLGELFFGEGSRLTVL.

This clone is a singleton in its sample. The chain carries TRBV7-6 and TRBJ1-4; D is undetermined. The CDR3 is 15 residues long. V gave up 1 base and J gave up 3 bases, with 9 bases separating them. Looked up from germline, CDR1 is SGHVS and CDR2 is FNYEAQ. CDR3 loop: CASSLVGLANEKLFF. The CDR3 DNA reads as TGTGCCAGCAGCTTAGTTGGGCTGGCTAATGAAAAACTGTTTTTT.

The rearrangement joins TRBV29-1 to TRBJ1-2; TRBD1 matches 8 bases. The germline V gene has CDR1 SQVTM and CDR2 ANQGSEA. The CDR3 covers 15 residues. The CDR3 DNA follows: TGCAGTTTCATCGGGGGACAGGTGTATGGGACTGGCTACACCTTC. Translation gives CSFIGGQVYGTGYTF.